These 2 T cell receptor beta chains originate from one sample sequenced in a study of Ad26.COV2.S vaccination and SARS-CoV-2 variants. Documented treatment: over 15 received Ad26.COV2.S at low or high dose, single or two shots; 5 received placebo; per-sample allocation not given. Sampling happened 63 days after the first vaccine or placebo injection. Here immunoSEQ multiplex PCR was the method, and the copy in TCRdb shows in-frame clones only, minus some. The sample consists of around 300,000 clones, 85% to 90% of them appearing once. The specimen comprised peripheral blood, sampled in a trial of Ad26.COV2.S vaccine versus placebo. The receptor set was obtained from a person between 18 and 59 years old who received the Ad26.COV2.S COVID-19 vaccine or a placebo.

J is TRBJ2-1 and V is TRBV19; D ambiguous. V lost 5 bases, J lost 2 bases, and 10 bases lay in between. This CDR3 has 14 residues. Germline-derived CDR1 and CDR2 are LNHDA and SQIVND (reference sequence). The CDR3 reads CASSRAVTYNEQFF. CDR3 sequence (DNA): TGTGCCAGTAGTCGGGCAGTGACCTACAATGAGCAGTTCTTC.

The V call is TRBV19, the J call TRBJ2-3; 15 bases fit TRBD2. This CDR3 contains 19 residues. J was trimmed by 2 bases and V by 3 bases; bases with no gene match: 9. The germline CDR1 and CDR2 sequences are LNHDA and SQIVND (reference sequence). The CDR3 loop is CASSIGLAGGLPSTDTQYF. Written as DNA, the CDR3 is TGTGCCAGTAGTATCGGACTAGCGGGGGGGTTACCTTCCACAGATACGCAGTATTTT.